In this sample, the clone carrying this T cell receptor (beta chain) turned up many times. Its antigen is unidentified. Amplification targeted TCR beta CDR3 regions from RNA transcripts. During a first-round RT-PCR of the TCR CDR3, the HTBI primer set was used. Each CDR3 protein is one row after TCRdb ran MiXCR on the multiplex PCR reads. The data show 300,000 to 450,000 distinct CDR3 sequences, roughly 15% seen once. The data stem from a study of T cells in Graves' hyperthyroidism and ophthalmopathy. General study points: In blood, most of the thyroid clonotypes expanded above 0.001 were also present.

The J segment lost 4 bases and the V segment lost 0 bases, leaving 13 bases of the junction unmatched. CDR1 is GTSNPN, CDR2 SVGIG, per germline (reference sequence). The CDR3 is 18 amino acids. The receptor was isolated from a woman under 40 with Graves' ophthalmopathy. Specimen: blood. J is TRBJ2-3 and V is TRBV30; TRBD2 matches 10 bases. CDR3 nucleotide sequence: TGTGCCTGGAGTGTATTAGGGCTAGCGGGGGATTTTGCAGATACGCAGTATTTT. Residues: CAWSVLGLAGDFADTQYF.